These 12 T cell receptor beta chains originate from one sample sequenced in a study of early T cells in non-severe SARS-CoV-2 infection. TCRdb reanalysed the 5' RACE reads using MiXCR and keeps one entry per CDR3 protein. The table shows some 82,000 distinct CDR3 sequences, with 6% to 7% occurring only once. What was sequenced was whole blood. All receptors derive from an adult who was a healthcare worker with PCR-confirmed SARS-CoV-2 infection or an uninfected control (not recorded which).

This clonotype turned up a few times. V usage is TRBV20-1 and J usage is TRBJ2-3, with D unclear. This CDR3 is 12 amino acids long. Germline loops: CDR1 DFQATT, CDR2 SNEGSKA (reference sequence). Deletions cut 6 bases from V and 3 bases from J, with 10 bases between. The CDR3 nucleotides are TGCAGTGCGGCACCGGCAACAGATACGCAGTATTTT. Protein sequence: CSAAPATDTQYF.

At least ten counts were recorded for this clonotype. J is TRBJ2-5 and V is TRBV6-2 or TRBV6-3; a weak D match, TRBD2 (6 bases). This CDR3 is 13 amino acids long. Trimming stripped 5 bases from V and 1 base from J, with 8 bases between. Germline CDR1 reads MNHEY; CDR2 reads SVGEGT. CDR3 residues: CASSRDFQETQYF. In nucleotides, the CDR3 is TGTGCCAGCAGTCGGGACTTCCAAGAGACCCAGTACTTC.

This clonotype was recorded at least ten times. The chain carries TRBV6-2 or TRBV6-3 and TRBJ2-5, with D possibly called TRBD1 or TRBD2 (5 bases each). Germline lookup yields CDR1 MNHEY and CDR2 SVGEGT. Trimming stripped 6 bases from V and 7 bases from J, with 15 bases between. The CDR3 runs 13 residues. This CDR3 is CASSGTILATQYF. The DNA for the CDR3 is TGTGCCAGCAGCGGGACGATACTGGCGACCCAGTACTTC.

The V and J genes are TRBV28 and TRBJ2-7; a possible D gene is TRBD1 (6 bases). CDR1 and CDR2 (germline): MDHEN, SYDVKM. The CDR3 length is 14 residues. V lost 6 bases, J lost 1 base, and 13 bases lay in between. CDR3 nucleotide sequence: TGTGCCAGCAGGACACAGGGACGGTCCTACGAGCAGTACTTC. The encoded protein is CASRTQGRSYEQYF.

The chain's CDR3 is CAWIKEIEAFF. The CDR3 DNA sequence: TGTGCCTGGATTAAAGAGATTGAAGCTTTCTTT. The chain links TRBV30 to TRBJ1-1; unclear D gene. The germline V gene has CDR1 GTSNPN and CDR2 SVGIG (reference sequence). V lost 4 bases, J lost 7 bases, and 10 bases lay in between. The CDR3 sequence is 11 residues long.

There are many counts of this clonotype. This chain uses TRBV4-3 with TRBJ2-1; 10 bases match TRBD2. CDR1 is LGHNA, CDR2 YSLEER, per germline. The ends lost 2 bases at V and 5 bases at J; junction bases unmatched: 9. CDR3 length: 17 residues. The CDR3 coding sequence is TGCGCCAGCAGCCAACAACCGGGACTAGCGTGGGACAATGAGCAGTTCTTC. It encodes CASSQQPGLAWDNEQFF.

In this sample, this clonotype turned up many times. This chain uses TRBV18 with TRBJ1-5; D unclear. The CDR3 covers 14 residues. V was pared by 2 bases and J by 3 bases, with 8 bases between. The germline V gene encodes CDR1 KGHSH and CDR2 LQKENI. CDR3 sequence (DNA): TGTGCCAGCTCACCATTGGAAAACAATCAGCCCCAGCATTTT. Protein product: CASSPLENNQPQHF.

This chain joins TRBV29-1 and TRBJ2-3; no clear D gene. The germline V gene encodes CDR1 SQVTM and CDR2 ANQGSEA. The CDR3 runs to 12 residues. V was shortened by 4 bases and J by 4 bases, with 9 bases between the two germline ends. The CDR3 region is CSVVRRPDTQYF. DNA for the CDR3: TGCAGCGTTGTGAGGCGACCAGATACGCAGTATTTT.

The chain combines TRBV15 with TRBJ1-5; maybe TRBD1 (5 bases). Trimming removed 0 bases at V and 7 bases at J, with 16 bases between. Germline CDR1 and CDR2: LNHNV and YYDKDF (reference sequence). This CDR3 is 16 amino acids long. CDR3 loop: CATSRDRQGNGQPQHF. DNA of the CDR3: TGTGCCACCAGCAGAGATCGGCAGGGTAATGGCCAGCCCCAGCATTTT.

The sample holds many counts of this clonotype. The chain recombines TRBV7-9 with TRBJ1-3; D uncertain. CDR3 length: 15 residues. Trimming stripped 6 bases from V and 3 bases from J, with 15 bases between. The germline V gene has CDR1 SEHNR and CDR2 FQNEAQ (reference sequence). The CDR3 DNA reads TGTGCCAGCAGGTCAAAGGATTGGCATGGAAACACCATATATTTT. It yields the protein CASRSKDWHGNTIYF.

This clonotype was seen ten or more times. V and J are TRBV5-1 and TRBJ1-5; D perhaps matches TRBD1 (5 bases). The germline V gene encodes CDR1 SGHRS and CDR2 YFSETQ. The CDR3 runs to 18 residues. V gave up 4 bases and J gave up 0 bases, with 20 bases separating them. The CDR3 protein is CASSESLTGKNSNQPQHF. For the CDR3, the DNA is TGCGCCAGCAGCGAATCCTTAACAGGAAAGAATAGCAATCAGCCCCAGCATTTT. The full variable domain, with the rest looked up from reference TRBV5-1 and TRBJ1-5, is KAGVTQTPRYLIKTRGQQVTLSCSPISGHRSVSWYQQTPGQGLQFLFEYFSETQRNKGNFPGRFSGRQFSNSRSEMNVSTLELGDSALYLCASSESLTGKNSNQPQHFGDGTRLSIL.

The rearrangement uses TRBV3-1 and TRBJ2-7; D may be TRBD1 or TRBD2 (7 bases each). Germline CDR1 is LGHDT and CDR2 is YNNKEL (reference sequence). The CDR3 has 16 amino acids. Deletions cut 0 bases from V and 6 bases from J, with 18 bases between. The CDR3: CASSQDSGRGRLEQYF. DNA for the CDR3: TGTGCCAGCAGCCAAGATTCTGGGAGGGGGCGCCTCGAGCAGTACTTC.